This T cell receptor beta chain was obtained from a study of PD-1 blockade in classical Hodgkin lymphoma. Germline V lookup: CDR1 SGHTA, CDR2 FQGNSA. The CDR3 is 14 amino acids. A note on this clone: Its antigen is not known. One end of the junction does not line up with germline, which may come from a read error.

Data came from immunoSEQ multiplex PCR; TCRdb stores just in-frame clones and leaves some out. The sample gives 20,000 to 25,000 clones, about 82% of which show up once; 7.5% to 9.5% is in the top ten. Study-wide points: For complete responders, baseline diversity was comparable to that of newly diagnosed patients. CD4+ TCR diversity, unlike CD8+, climbed significantly by C4D1. Factors driving the repertoire differences, possibly disease activity or prior therapy, remain undefined. Exclusion was the outcome for patients who began nivolumab under 1 year after ASCT.

All patients relapsed after autologous stem cell transplantation, and brentuximab vedotin exposure varied. The TCR sequence derives from a human donor with classical Hodgkin lymphoma. The chain employs TRBV7-2 and TRBJ2-7; tentatively, D is TRBD1 or TRBD2 (5 bases each). Material: peripheral blood mononuclear cells (PBMCs), obtained before the second cycle of nivolumab. The CDR3 loop is CASSQVRGSSEQYF. The CDR3 DNA is TGTGCCAGCAGCCAGGTGAGGGGCTCCTCCGAGCAGTACTTC.